Shown below are 19 T cell receptor beta chains from a single sample sequenced in a study of regulatory T cells in long-lasting Graves disease. Time point: persistent/refractory GD, antithyroid drugs over 5 years with positive TRAb. After RNA was extracted from PBMCs, the TCR library was made from it. Arm-PCR of CDR3 regions and iRepertoire HTBI primers were used to build TCR beta libraries. TCRdb re-called the multiplex PCR reads through MiXCR, storing one row per CDR3 protein. Of roughly 300,000 distinct CDR3 sequences in the sample, roughly 21% were seen once. Material: peripheral blood mononuclear cells (PBMCs), obtained when the disease was refractory, from a patient treated with antithyroid drugs. The receptor set was obtained from a female donor with Graves disease.

There are many counts of this clonotype. The chain joins TRBV6-1 to TRBJ1-1; the D is unclear. The germline gives CDR1 MNHNS, CDR2 SASEGT. With 7 bases removed from V and 0 bases from J, the gap between germline ends came to 15 bases. The CDR3 spans 15 residues. The CDR3 DNA is TGTGCCAGCACTTTTTCTAGTTCAGTGAACACTGAAGCTTTCTTT. This codes for CASTFSSSVNTEAFF.

This clonotype was detected a few times. The gene calls are TRBV7-2 and TRBJ1-1; 8 nucleotides match TRBD1. Germline values: CDR1 SGHTA, CDR2 FQGNSA. V was clipped by 4 bases and J by 4 bases; unmatched bases: 5. This CDR3 contains 14 residues. The CDR3 DNA is TGTGCCAGCAGCTACGACAGGGGCGCCACTGAAGCTTTCTTT. Its translation is CASSYDRGATEAFF.

CDR3 in amino acids: CASSSTGGQPQHF. Written as DNA, the CDR3 is TGTGCCAGCAGCAGTACCGGAGGGCAGCCCCAGCATTTT. The V gene is TRBV7-2, the J gene TRBJ1-5; D remains ambiguous. The CDR3 loop spans 13 amino acids. Germline V lookup: CDR1 SGHTA, CDR2 FQGNSA. The ends were cut back, 5 bases at V and 7 bases at J, with 12 bases in the middle.

In this sample, this clonotype turned up many times. This chain connects TRBV28 to TRBJ1-6; D is perhaps TRBD1 (5 bases). The CDR3 sequence is 17 residues long. Trimming removed 6 bases from V and 1 base from J, with 16 bases in between. CDR1 is MDHEN and CDR2 is SYDVKM in the germline V gene. CDR3 sequence (DNA): TGTGCCAGCAGGCGGGACGGCGGACGGTCCTATAATTCACCCCTCCACTTT. This sequence encodes CASRRDGGRSYNSPLHF.

CDR3 loop: CASSQGQDSTYEQYF. The DNA for the CDR3 is TGCGCCAGCAGCCAAGGCCAGGACAGTACCTACGAGCAGTACTTC. J is TRBJ2-7 and V is TRBV4-1, with D perhaps TRBD1 (6 bases). The CDR3 runs 15 residues. CDR1 and CDR2 from the germline V gene are MGHRA and YSYEKL. With 1 base removed from V and 2 bases from J, the gap between germline ends came to 12 bases.

This clonotype has a handful of counts. This rearrangement joins TRBV7-3 to TRBJ2-1; either TRBD1 or TRBD2 may fit D (7 bases each). CDR1 is SGHTA and CDR2 is FQGTGA in the germline V gene. Trimming shortened V by 6 bases and J by 9 bases, and 36 bases separated the two germline ends. The CDR3 runs 20 residues. CDR3 in DNA: TGTGCCAGCAGTTCAGTCGCGGCGGGGGCTGGGCCCGCAGGGGGGAGTGAGCAGTTCTTC. It specifies CASSSVAAGAGPAGGSEQFF.

This clonotype was detected a few times. The chain links TRBV7-9 to TRBJ2-6, with 7 bases that match TRBD1. The CDR3 extends over 15 amino acids. Germline values: CDR1 SEHNR, CDR2 FQNEAQ (reference sequence). V lost 6 bases, J lost 3 bases, and 5 bases stayed unmatched. Written as DNA, the CDR3 is TGTGCCAGCAGTCTAACAGGGGTTGGGGCCAACGTCCTGACTTTC. Translation: CASSLTGVGANVLTF.

Only a few counts were recorded for this clonotype. The chain joins TRBV7-8 to TRBJ1-5; no firm D call. V lost 1 base, J lost 2 bases, and 9 bases lay in between. Per the germline V gene, CDR1 is SGHVS and CDR2 is FQNEAQ. This CDR3 comprises 15 residues. CDR3 protein: CASSLGRTRNQPQHF. In DNA form, the CDR3 reads TGTGCCAGCAGCTTAGGGCGCACCCGCAATCAGCCCCAGCATTTT.

This clonotype came up a few times. The gene calls are TRBV11-2 and TRBJ1-4; D is uncertain. V lost 0 bases and J lost 6, with 11 bases in between. Germline CDR1 and CDR2: SGHAT and FQNNGV. The CDR3 loop spans 15 amino acids. CDR3 sequence reads: CASSLEGYSDEKLFF. CDR3 DNA: TGTGCCAGCAGCTTAGAGGGGTATAGCGATGAAAAACTGTTTTTT.

This clonotype appeared many times. The V gene is TRBV28, the J gene TRBJ1-6; D unresolved. The germline V gene encodes CDR1 MDHEN and CDR2 SYDVKM. The CDR3 runs 12 residues. V lost 9 bases, J lost 5 bases, and 8 bases lay in between. In nucleotides, the CDR3 is TGTGCCAGTCGGGAGAATAATTCACCCCTCCACTTT. This sequence encodes CASRENNSPLHF.

The rearrangement links TRBV28 to TRBJ2-7; possible D gene TRBD2, 6 bases. The germline V and J ends were trimmed by 2 bases and 12 bases, with 11 bases remaining between them. CDR3 size: 11 residues. From germline, CDR1 is MDHEN and CDR2 SYDVKM. The CDR3 region has the DNA TGTGCCAGCAGTTTACGGGGGAGTGGGTACTTC. This translates into CASSLRGSGYF.

The chain's CDR3 is CASSPQAGSQPQHF. In nucleotides, the CDR3 is TGTGCCAGTAGTCCCCAAGCGGGATCCCAGCCCCAGCATTTT. V is TRBV19 and J is TRBJ1-5, with D uncertain. CDR3 length equals 14 residues. Germline lookup yields CDR1 LNHDA and CDR2 SQIVND (reference sequence). V lost 5 bases and J 7 bases, leaving 15 bases between the germline ends.

This clonotype has only a few counts. This rearrangement joins TRBV5-1 to TRBJ2-2, with 7 bases that match TRBD1. The germline V gene has CDR1 SGHRS and CDR2 YFSETQ. V lost 3 bases to trimming and J lost 7 bases; unmatched junction nucleotides: 6. The CDR3 sequence is 14 residues long. CDR3 sequence reads: CASSSRQGNGELFF. CDR3 nucleotides: TGCGCCAGCAGCTCAAGACAGGGCAACGGGGAGCTGTTTTTT.

The chain employs TRBV28 and TRBJ2-5; the D gene is possibly TRBD1 (6 bases). Per germline, CDR1 MDHEN and CDR2 SYDVKM. The CDR3 consists of 12 residues. Trimming cost V 1 base and J 10 bases, with 10 bases left between them. CDR3 sequence: CASSLFSGVQYF. The CDR3 nucleotides read TGTGCCAGCAGTTTATTTTCAGGGGTCCAGTACTTC.

J is TRBJ1-3 and V is TRBV7-6; a possible D gene is TRBD1 (6 bases). Trimming cost V 0 bases and J 2 bases, with 17 bases left between them. This CDR3 is 18 amino acids long. The germline V gene encodes CDR1 SGHVS and CDR2 FNYEAQ. In nucleotides, the CDR3 is TGTGCCAGCAGCTTAGCGGCGGGACACCAAGGCGCTGGAAACACCATATATTTT. Translating gives CASSLAAGHQGAGNTIYF.

This clonotype was observed many times. CDR3 in amino acids: CSAGRGGGQYF. CDR3 in DNA: TGCAGTGCGGGGCGGGGAGGGGGGCAGTACTTC. The chain has TRBV20-1 and TRBJ2-7; weak D call: TRBD2 (7 bases). V lost 6 bases to trimming and J lost 9 bases, with 15 bases between them. The CDR3 is made up of 11 amino acids. Looked up from germline, CDR1 is DFQATT and CDR2 is SNEGSKA (reference sequence).

In regard to this clonotype: Being one base from a much bigger clone, this may be a read error. The chain links TRBV15 to TRBJ1-1; D remains ambiguous. Germline V gene data show CDR1 as LNHNV and CDR2 as YYDKDF (reference sequence). The CDR3 consists of 15 residues. This CDR3 is CATSRVFSVSTEALF. CDR3 coding DNA: TGTGCCACCAGCAGAGTGTTTAGTGTCAGCACTGAAGCTCTCTTT.

The rearrangement uses TRBV30 and TRBJ2-5; 10 nucleotides line up with TRBD2. Germline V lookup: CDR1 GTSNPN, CDR2 SVGIG (reference sequence). The CDR3 is made up of 15 amino acids. V shed 0 bases and J 5 bases; nucleotides not matched to a gene: 6. The chain's CDR3 is CAWSVGLADHETQYF. The CDR3, as DNA: TGTGCCTGGAGTGTCGGACTAGCGGATCACGAGACCCAGTACTTC. The variable domain in full, with the rest retrieved from reference TRBV30 and TRBJ2-5, is SQTIHQWPATLVQPVGSPLSLECTVEGTSNPNLYWYRQAAGRGLQLLFYSVGIGQISSEVPQNLSASRPQDRQFILSSKKLLLSDSGFYLCAWSVGLADHETQYFGPGTRLLVL.

V is TRBV28 and J is TRBJ1-2; D not certain. This CDR3 is built from 12 residues. The V gene's germline CDR1 is MDHEN and CDR2 SYDVKM. V was trimmed by 6 bases and J by 4 bases, leaving 9 bases between them. CDR3 protein: CASSLAPYGYTF. In nucleotides, the CDR3 is TGTGCCAGCAGCCTAGCCCCCTATGGCTACACCTTC.